Sequencing of this T cell receptor (beta chain) was carried out in a study of cytomegalovirus exposure and HLA in healthy donors. J lost 0 bases, V lost 3 bases, and 2 bases had no gene match. CDR3 length equals 14 residues. CDR1 and CDR2 (germline): SQVTM, ANQGSEA. The study ran its PCR with 60 Vbeta and 13 Jbeta primers. The data were produced by immunoSEQ multiplex PCR, yet TCRdb's version contains in-frame clones alone and is incomplete. This repertoire shows 110,000 or so clones, around 77% found once; its top ten account for 5% to 5.5%. The sequenced sample was PBMCs. The chain recombines TRBV29-1 with TRBJ2-1, with 7 bases aligning to TRBD2. The TCR was taken from a woman aged 25 to 39 in good health and CMV-seropositive. CDR3 coding DNA: TGCAGCGTTGAGCGGGAGCGCTCCTACAATGAGCAGTTCTTC. It encodes CSVERERSYNEQFF.